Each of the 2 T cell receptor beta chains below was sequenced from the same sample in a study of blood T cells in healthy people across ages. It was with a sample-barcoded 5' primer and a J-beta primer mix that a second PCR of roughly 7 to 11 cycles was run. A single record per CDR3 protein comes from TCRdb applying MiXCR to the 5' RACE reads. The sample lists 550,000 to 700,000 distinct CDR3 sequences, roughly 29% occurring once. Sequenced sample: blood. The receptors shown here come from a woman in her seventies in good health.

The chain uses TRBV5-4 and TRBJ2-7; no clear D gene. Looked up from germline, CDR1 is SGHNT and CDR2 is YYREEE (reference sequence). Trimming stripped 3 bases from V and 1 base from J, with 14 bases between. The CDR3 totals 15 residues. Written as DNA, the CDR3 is TGTGCCAGCAGCTCCGAGGAAGGAACATCCTACGAGCAGTACTTC. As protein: CASSSEEGTSYEQYF.

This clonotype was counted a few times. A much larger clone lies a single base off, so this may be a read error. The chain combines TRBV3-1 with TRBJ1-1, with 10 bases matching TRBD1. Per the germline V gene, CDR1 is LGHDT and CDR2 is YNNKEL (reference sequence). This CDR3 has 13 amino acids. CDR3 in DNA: TGTGCCAGCAGCCAGGCGGGGACAGGGGCCCTGGTCTTT. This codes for CASSQAGTGALVF. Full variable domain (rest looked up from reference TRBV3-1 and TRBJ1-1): DTAVSQTPKYLVTQMGNDKSIKCEQNLGHDTMYWYKQDSKKFLKIMFSYNNKELIINETVPNRFSPKSPDKAHLNLHINSLELGDSAVYFCASSQAGTGALVFGQGTRLTVV.